The following is a TCR beta chain sequence with its context. The antigen is unknown. Investigators isolated RNA and reverse transcribed it into cDNA to act as the sequencing template. Produced via immunoSEQ multiplex PCR; TCRdb's table is partial and in-frame only. Among about 120,000 clones listed, 45% to 65% were seen once. The data derive from a study of CD8+ T cells in alopecia areata. Study in general: Treatment comprised oral tofacitinib, 5 to 10 mg twice daily, in treated patients.

Findings and limits, study-wide: Among the top 100, expanded CD8+ clones were significantly decreased by tofacitinib, as was scalp clonality. Patients showed less clear TCR sequence sharing than mice, possibly partly because of HLA diversity.

Treatment given: oral pan-JAK inhibitor, 5-10 mg twice daily. Researchers picked out CD4+ and CD8+ T cells from PBMCs by sorting. The TCR sequence derives from a human donor with alopecia areata. The specimen comprised CD4+ T cells sorted from blood, sampled at week 24, from a patient treated with tofacitinib.

In DNA, the CDR3 is TGCGCCAGCAGCCGAGACAGGGGGGAGACCCAGTACTTC. Translating it yields CASSRDRGETQYF. This sequence joins TRBV4-3 and TRBJ2-5, with 9 bases lining up with TRBD1. The CDR3 covers 13 residues. The V and J ends lost 4 bases and 5 bases, in that order; junction bases with no gene match: 2. The germline V gene has CDR1 LGHNA and CDR2 YSLEER.